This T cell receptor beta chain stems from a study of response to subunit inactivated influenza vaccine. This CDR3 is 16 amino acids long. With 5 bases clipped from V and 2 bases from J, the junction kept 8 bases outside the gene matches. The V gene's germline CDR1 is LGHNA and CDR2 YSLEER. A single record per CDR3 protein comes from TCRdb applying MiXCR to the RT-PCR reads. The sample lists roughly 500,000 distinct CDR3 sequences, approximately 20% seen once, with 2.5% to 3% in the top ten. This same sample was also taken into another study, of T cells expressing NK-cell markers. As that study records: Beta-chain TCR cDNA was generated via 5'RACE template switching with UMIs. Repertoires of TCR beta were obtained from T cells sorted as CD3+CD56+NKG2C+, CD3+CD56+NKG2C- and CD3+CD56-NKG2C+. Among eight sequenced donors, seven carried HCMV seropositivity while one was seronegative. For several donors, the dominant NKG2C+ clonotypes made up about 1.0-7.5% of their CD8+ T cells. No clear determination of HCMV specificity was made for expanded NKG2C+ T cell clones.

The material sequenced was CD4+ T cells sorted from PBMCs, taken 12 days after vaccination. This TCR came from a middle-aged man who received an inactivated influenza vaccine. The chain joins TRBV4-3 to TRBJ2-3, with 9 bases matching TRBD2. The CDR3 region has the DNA TGCGCCAGCAGCAAAGTGGGCGGGGGGGCCACAGATACGCAGTATTTT. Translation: CASSKVGGGATDTQYF.